This T cell receptor beta chain came from a study of early T cells in non-severe SARS-CoV-2 infection. V gave up 0 bases and J gave up 5 bases, with 13 bases separating them. The CDR3 is 15 residues long. Looked up from germline, CDR1 is LGHNA and CDR2 is YSLEER. Individual cDNA molecules were tagged with unique molecular identifiers. TCRdb fed the 5' RACE reads into MiXCR, producing one record per CDR3 protein. The sample records tens of thousands of distinct CDR3 sequences, 6% to 7% being singletons. Findings and limits, study-wide: The matching step, a VDJdb search, favored anti-spike CD8 responses and missed private and CD4 specificities.

This clonotype was seen a few times. Its antigen remains unknown. The source is an adult who was a healthcare worker with PCR-confirmed SARS-CoV-2 infection or an uninfected control (not recorded which). The sequenced sample was whole blood. The rearrangement joins TRBV4-3 to TRBJ1-1, with D tentatively TRBD1 (5 bases). The CDR3 spells CASSQDMGEWTEAFF. The CDR3 nucleotides read TGCGCCAGCAGCCAAGATATGGGGGAGTGGACTGAAGCTTTCTTT.